The source of this T cell receptor (beta chain) is a study of CD8+CD57+ T cells in acquired aplastic anemia (dated 2018 in TCRdb). In terms of the full investigation: Extracted DNA from sorted CD4+ and CD8+ cells averaged 3.2 ug, ranging from about 0.17 to 30 ug. CD8+CD57+ expansion was defined as a frequency above the mean frequency observed in healthy subjects.

Flow cytometry had shown CD8+CD57+ cell expansion in the patients selected for sequencing. Every patient had severe acquired aplastic anemia, diagnosed using the International Study of Aplastic Anemia and Agranulocytosis and Camitta criteria. At the time blood was sampled, none of the patients had received any therapy. TCR repertoires of sorted CD4+ and CD8+ blood T cells from severe aplastic anemia patients and healthy subjects were deep-sequenced in the study. Patients were enrolled in the USA under clinicaltrials.gov protocols 00001620, 01623167, 00001397, 00071045, 00081523 and 00961064. Ficoll-Paque density gradient centrifugation was used to isolate peripheral blood mononuclear cells. CD4+ and CD8+ T cells were sorted by FACS or magnetic beads before DNA extraction. TCR beta VDJ combination and CDR3 sequence profiling used genomic DNA as the template. TCR repertoire sequencing was run on an Illumina HiSeq 2000. The source study handled its data this way. TRBV/TRBJ rearrangement plots, CDR3 size and DJ length profiles, and Simpson's diversity index were used to assess repertoires. Whichever DNA sequence was most abundant in the deep sequencing data was defined as the immunodominant clone. CDR3 amino acid sequences were screened for sharing across subjects and compared with published repertoires and the VDJdb database. Clones were called with MiXCR by TCRdb after fastp trimmed the public reads at Q25, and only in-frame beta chains were retained. Each CDR3 protein gets just one entry, which takes the most common genes and DNA from the rows behind it. The V and J calls follow TCRdb's processing rather than the paper's. This sample lists roughly 150,000 distinct CDR3 sequences; about 45% were detected once. The top ten hold 3.2% of the sample.

The germline V gene provides CDR1 LGHNA and CDR2 YNFKEQ. Trimmed from V: 1 base; trimmed from J: 9 bases; junction bases lacking a gene match: 4. The CDR3 measures 14 amino acids from cysteine to phenylalanine. Kept here is only the CDR3 DNA, which spans 42 bases and is read in frame from base 1. The sample holds many counts of this clonotype. The specificity of this receptor is unknown. Base qualities are not recorded, but no much larger clone differs from it by a single base. Here is what the overall study found, with its caveats: Patients and healthy controls showed no significant difference in CD8+ Simpson's diversity (P=0.060). Although some 28 CD8+ CDR3 sequences were shared by patients and controls, these sequences appeared highly expressed in patients and within the immunodominant clones of patients.

Source material: sorted CD4+, CD8+, or CD8+CD57+ T cells (not recorded which) from PBMCs. The sequence links TRBV4-2 to TRBJ2-1; TRBD1 fits 9 bases in the junction. The receptor was isolated from a human donor with aplastic anemia. The nucleotide sequence reads TGTGCCAGCAGCCAAGGGGACAGGGAGGGTGAGCAGTTCTTC. The resulting protein is CASSQGDREGEQFF.